The 28 T cell receptor beta chains below all came from one sample that was sequenced in a study of blood T cell repertoires in COVID-19. Some clones are missing from TCRdb's copy, which holds only in-frame ones; the method was immunoSEQ multiplex PCR. Of roughly 230,000 clones listed, about 91% were seen once; the top ten hold about 4.5%. Sequencing was carried out using peripheral blood. The source is a woman between 40 and 55 years old who had recovered from COVID-19.

This chain joins TRBV28 and TRBJ2-2; no firm D call. The CDR3 is 15 amino acids. Germline V lookup: CDR1 MDHEN, CDR2 SYDVKM. V shed 3 bases and J shed 5 bases, with 13 bases lying between them. In DNA form, the CDR3 reads TGTGCCAGCAGTTTCACGACCGACTTAACCGGGGAGCTGTTTTTT. Encoded protein: CASSFTTDLTGELFF.

CDR3 nucleotides: TGTGCCAACGTGCGGGGAGAGTACTACGAGCAGTACTTC. Protein: CANVRGEYYEQYF. The chain is built from TRBV13 and TRBJ2-7; a possible D gene is TRBD2 (6 bases). The germline CDR1 and CDR2 sequences are PRHDT and FYEKMQ (reference sequence). Deletions cut 10 bases from V and 3 bases from J, with 16 bases between. The CDR3 covers 13 residues.

The rearrangement uses TRBV24-1 and TRBJ2-3; 7 bases map to TRBD1. Losses at the gene ends were 4 bases for V and 4 bases for J; bases not matched to a gene: 10. Germline V CDR1 and CDR2: KGHDR, SFDVKD. This CDR3 is built from 16 residues. CDR3 nucleotide sequence: TGTGCCACCAGTGACCTTCATCAAGGGGGCGCAGATACGCAGTATTTT. Its protein is CATSDLHQGGADTQYF.

The rearrangement joins TRBV15 to TRBJ1-6; 7 nucleotides match TRBD1. The CDR3 length is 15 residues. The trim removed 4 bases at V and 2 bases at J, leaving 2 bases unmatched. Germline-derived CDR1 and CDR2 are LNHNV and YYDKDF (reference sequence). The chain's CDR3 is CATSNGQAYNSPLHF. The CDR3 region has the DNA TGTGCCACCAGCAACGGACAGGCCTATAATTCACCCCTCCACTTT.

The rearrangement uses TRBV5-4 and TRBJ1-2, with a tentative D call TRBD1 (6 bases). Trimming removed 6 bases at V and 5 bases at J, with 17 bases between. The CDR3 runs to 14 residues. Germline V gene lookup returns CDR1 SGHNT and CDR2 YYREEE (reference sequence). CDR3 in amino acids: CASTRRGARYGYTF. The CDR3 DNA reads TGTGCCAGCACCAGGCGGGGGGCTAGGTATGGCTACACCTTC.

This clone was seen a single time. The rearrangement joins TRBV5-1 to TRBJ1-1, with 7 bases that match TRBD1. V shed 1 base and J 3 bases; nucleotides not matched to a gene: 6. The CDR3 runs 15 residues. Germline CDR1 and CDR2: SGHRS and YFSETQ. CDR3 protein: CASSLFDRDDTEAFF. CDR3 bases: TGCGCCAGCAGCTTGTTTGACAGGGATGACACTGAAGCTTTCTTT.

Note on this clone: This specimen includes other DNA sequences encoding the same CDR3. V gene TRBV5-4 combines with J gene TRBJ1-4, with unresolved D. Germline lookup yields CDR1 SGHNT and CDR2 YYREEE (reference sequence). CDR3 length: 13 amino acids. Trimming took 1 base from V and 11 from J, leaving 12 bases between them. The CDR3 spells CASSLRGGEKLFF. CDR3 sequence (DNA): TGTGCCAGCAGCTTGCGGGGTGGGGAGAAACTGTTTTTT.

The chain recombines TRBV19 with TRBJ2-3; 9 bases map to TRBD2. With 4 bases clipped from V and 4 bases from J, the junction kept 3 bases outside the gene matches. There are 14 residues in the CDR3. Germline lookup yields CDR1 LNHDA and CDR2 SQIVND (reference sequence). CDR3 DNA: TGTGCCAGTAGTAAATTAGCGGGAGCAGATACGCAGTATTTT. Residues: CASSKLAGADTQYF.

The chain combines TRBV6-2 or TRBV6-3 with TRBJ2-3, with D possibly matching TRBD1 (5 bases). V dropped 4 bases and J dropped 0 bases, with 14 bases sitting between them. The CDR3 is made up of 16 amino acids. CDR1 MNHEY and CDR2 SVGEGT come from the germline V gene. The CDR3 region has the DNA TGTGCCAGCAGTTCATGGGGCCCGGGTAGCACAGATACGCAGTATTTT. Its protein product is CASSSWGPGSTDTQYF.

The chain couples TRBV5-1 to TRBJ1-2; D ambiguous. V lost 0 bases and J 4 bases, leaving 10 bases between the germline ends. The germline CDR1 and CDR2 sequences are SGHRS and YFSETQ. The CDR3 has 14 residues. In DNA, the CDR3 is TGCGCCAGCAGCTTGGAATTGGACTGCTATGGCTACACCTTC. It translates to CASSLELDCYGYTF.

This clone came up once. The V call is TRBV10-3, the J call TRBJ2-1; 12 bases are a match to TRBD2. The CDR3 contains 16 residues. Germline CDR1 and CDR2: ENHRY and SYGVKD. Trimming cost V 10 bases and J 7 bases; bases outside gene matches: 14. The CDR3 region has the DNA TGTGCCACCGTAGGGACTAGCGGGTTCCTAGGGAATGAGCAGTTCTTC. It is translated as CATVGTSGFLGNEQFF.

The chain joins TRBV27 to TRBJ2-1, with 7 bases aligning to TRBD2. The germline V gene encodes CDR1 MNHEY and CDR2 SMNVEV (reference sequence). The V gene end was trimmed by 3 bases and the J gene end by 4 bases; junction bases not matched to a gene: 3. This CDR3 has 14 amino acids. Here the CDR3 reads CASSLGGVYNEQFF. Written as DNA, the CDR3 is TGTGCCAGCAGTTTGGGAGGGGTTTACAATGAGCAGTTCTTC.

The chain joins TRBV7-2 to TRBJ2-2; the match to TRBD1 covers 8 bases. The ends lost 5 bases at V and 7 bases at J; junction bases unmatched: 9. In germline, CDR1 is SGHTA, CDR2 FQGNSA. The CDR3 covers 15 residues. CDR3 DNA sequence: TGTGCCAGCAGCCCGGACAGGGCCCGGGGCGGGGAGCTGTTTTTT. This gives the protein CASSPDRARGGELFF. The entire variable domain, with the rest obtained from reference TRBV7-2 and TRBJ2-2, is as follows: GAGVSQSPSNKVTEKGKDVELRCDPISGHTALYWYRQSLGQGLEFLIYFQGNSAPDKSGLPSDRFSAERTGGSVSTLTIQRTQQEDSAVYLCASSPDRARGGELFFGEGSRLTVL.

In nucleotides, the CDR3 is TGTGCCAGCAGCTCCGGGATTTTGGGCCATGAGCAGTTCTTC. The encoded protein is CASSSGILGHEQFF. V and J are TRBV7-2 and TRBJ2-1; possibly TRBD2 for D (5 bases). This CDR3 spans 14 amino acids. CDR1 SGHTA and CDR2 FQGNSA come from the germline V gene. V gave up 4 bases and J gave up 8 bases, with 15 bases separating them.

The chain recombines TRBV5-4 with TRBJ1-2, with 9 bases identical to TRBD1. The CDR3 consists of 15 residues. Unmatched junction bases numbered 12, after V lost 4 bases and J lost 8 bases. Germline CDR1 is SGHNT and CDR2 is YYREEE (reference sequence). Written as DNA, the CDR3 is TGTGCCAGCAGCCGCGCATCCGGGACAGGGTACGGCTACACCTTC. This gives the protein CASSRASGTGYGYTF.

The chain uses TRBV4-1 and TRBJ1-1; D is unclear. This CDR3 is 14 amino acids long. V lost 4 bases to trimming and J lost 4 bases, with 13 bases between them. Germline V gene data show CDR1 as MGHRA and CDR2 as YSYEKL. In nucleotides, the CDR3 is TGCGCCAGCAGCCCGTTGGAGGGCAGCACTGAAGCTTTCTTT. It codes for CASSPLEGSTEAFF.

The chain employs TRBV29-1 and TRBJ1-1; D unresolved. The length of the CDR3 is 12 residues. Germline V CDR1 and CDR2: SQVTM, ANQGSEA. The germline V and J ends were trimmed by 2 bases and 5 bases, with 9 bases remaining between them. This CDR3 is CSVETKRTEAFF. Written as DNA, the CDR3 is TGCAGCGTTGAAACGAAACGGACTGAAGCTTTCTTT.

In regard to this clone: Distinct nucleotide sequences in the sample also encode this CDR3. The V call is TRBV6-1, the J call TRBJ1-1, with TRBD1 as a possible D gene (6 bases). Deletions cut 2 bases from V and 5 bases from J, with 9 bases between. The CDR3 covers 13 residues. Germline V gives CDR1 MNHNS, CDR2 SASEGT. CDR3 sequence: CASSERGGTEAFF. The CDR3 nucleotides read TGTGCCAGCAGTGAAAGGGGGGGGACTGAAGCTTTCTTT.

CDR3 loop: CASSIGTTGLGLGANVLTF. The CDR3 nucleotides read TGTGCCAGTAGTATAGGGACGACAGGGTTGGGATTGGGGGCCAACGTCCTGACTTTC. This chain connects TRBV19 to TRBJ2-6; 7 positions match TRBD1. The germline CDR1 and CDR2 sequences are LNHDA and SQIVND (reference sequence). V shed 1 base and J 4 bases; nucleotides not matched to a gene: 13. This CDR3 comprises 19 residues.

This chain uses TRBV4-1 with TRBJ1-2; 11 bases fit TRBD1. Germline assignment: CDR1 MGHRA and CDR2 YSYEKL. The trim removed 0 bases at V and 2 bases at J, leaving 8 bases unmatched. The CDR3 loop spans 18 amino acids. CDR3: CASSQDRPGTGGNYGYTF. The DNA for the CDR3 is TGCGCCAGCAGCCAAGACAGACCAGGGACAGGGGGGAACTATGGCTACACCTTC.

The CDR3 DNA follows: TGTGCCAGTACTACAGGGGGTATCCGACCTGGGACCCAGTACTTC. Its translation: CASTTGGIRPGTQYF. The chain joins TRBV13 to TRBJ2-5; 8 bases align to TRBD1. Germline CDR1 PRHDT, CDR2 FYEKMQ (reference sequence). This CDR3 is 15 amino acids long. J gave up 7 bases and V 9 bases, and 16 bases lay outside the gene matches.

This rearrangement joins TRBV28 to TRBJ2-2, with D maybe TRBD2 (5 bases). Per the germline V gene, CDR1 is MDHEN and CDR2 is SYDVKM. Trimming shortened V by 7 bases and J by 4 bases, and 13 bases separated the two germline ends. This CDR3 is built from 14 residues. CDR3 sequence (DNA): TGTGCCAGCACCGAAGGAGGAAGCACCGGGGAGCTGTTTTTT. Protein product: CASTEGGSTGELFF.

The chain joins TRBV7-6 to TRBJ2-1; TRBD2 matches 8 bases. The CDR3 is made up of 16 amino acids. Losses at the gene ends were 6 bases for V and 2 bases for J; bases not matched to a gene: 9. Germline CDR1 and CDR2: SGHVS and FNYEAQ. For the CDR3, the DNA is TGTGCCAGCAGTACTACTAGCGGCTCACCCTACAATGAGCAGTTCTTC. Translated, it gives CASSTTSGSPYNEQFF.

The rearrangement uses TRBV13 and TRBJ1-1; D perhaps matches TRBD1 (5 bases). V was pared by 4 bases and J by 1 base, with 13 bases between. The CDR3 contains 15 residues. Germline CDR1 is PRHDT and CDR2 is FYEKMQ (reference sequence). The CDR3 spells CASSSSGLQNTEAFF. DNA for the CDR3: TGTGCCAGCAGCTCATCGGGACTCCAGAACACTGAAGCTTTCTTT.

This clone was recorded once. The chain has TRBV7-9 and TRBJ1-2; possibly TRBD1 for D (5 bases). V gave up 3 bases and J gave up 7 bases, with 12 bases separating them. This CDR3 spans 13 amino acids. Germline CDR1 reads SEHNR; CDR2 reads FQNEAQ (reference sequence). As DNA, the CDR3 is TGTGCCAGCAGCTTGGGGCAGGGATCTGGCTACACCTTC. It translates to CASSLGQGSGYTF.

This sequence joins TRBV6-5 and TRBJ2-5; unclear D gene. The CDR3 runs to 12 residues. Deletions cut 4 bases from V and 7 bases from J, with 10 bases between. The germline CDR1 and CDR2 sequences are MNHEY and SVGAGI. The chain's CDR3 is CASSSPGATQYF. The CDR3 nucleotides are TGTGCCAGCAGTTCCCCGGGTGCGACCCAGTACTTC.

The chain recombines TRBV19 with TRBJ2-2; 16 bases fit TRBD2. There are 23 residues in the CDR3. Germline V gives CDR1 LNHDA, CDR2 SQIVND (reference sequence). The ends lost 0 bases at V and 1 base at J; junction bases unmatched: 14. The CDR3 sequence: CASSIDRLSGTSGRVQNTGELFF. The CDR3 DNA sequence: TGTGCCAGTAGTATAGACCGATTATCCGGGACTAGCGGGAGGGTGCAGAACACCGGGGAGCTGTTTTTT.

The rearrangement uses TRBV7-2 and TRBJ1-1, with D unresolved. This CDR3 spans 13 amino acids. Trimming removed 2 bases at V and 4 bases at J, with 8 bases between. Germline CDR1 reads SGHTA; CDR2 reads FQGNSA. The CDR3: CASSLPVGTEAFF. CDR3 bases: TGTGCCAGCAGCTTACCAGTTGGCACTGAAGCTTTCTTT. The entire variable domain, with the rest obtained from reference TRBV7-2 and TRBJ1-1, is as follows: GAGVSQSPSNKVTEKGKDVELRCDPISGHTALYWYRQSLGQGLEFLIYFQGNSAPDKSGLPSDRFSAERTGGSVSTLTIQRTQQEDSAVYLCASSLPVGTEAFFGQGTRLTVV.